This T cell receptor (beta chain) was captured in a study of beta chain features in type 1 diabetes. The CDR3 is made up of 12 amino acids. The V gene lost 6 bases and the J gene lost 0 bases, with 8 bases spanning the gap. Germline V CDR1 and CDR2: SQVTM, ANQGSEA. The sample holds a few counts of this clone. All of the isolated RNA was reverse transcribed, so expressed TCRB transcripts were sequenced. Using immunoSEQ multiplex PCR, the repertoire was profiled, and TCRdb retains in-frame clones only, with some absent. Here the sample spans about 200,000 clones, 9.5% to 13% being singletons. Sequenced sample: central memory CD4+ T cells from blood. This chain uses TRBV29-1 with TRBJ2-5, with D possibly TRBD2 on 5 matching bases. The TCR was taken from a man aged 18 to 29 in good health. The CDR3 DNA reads TGCAGCGTAAGAGCGGACCAAGAGACCCAGTACTTC. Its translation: CSVRADQETQYF.